One sample yielded the 8 T cell receptor beta chains listed below, sequenced in a study of blood T cell repertoires in COVID-19. Produced via immunoSEQ multiplex PCR; TCRdb's table is partial and in-frame only. The sample yields about 120,000 clones, 75% to 90% seen once. The specimen was peripheral blood. These receptors came from a human donor with acute or convalescent COVID-19. The donor label of this sample is uncertain.

The V call is TRBV28, the J call TRBJ1-2, with 9 bases identical to TRBD1. The CDR3 is made up of 17 amino acids. The J segment lost 7 bases and the V segment lost 6 bases, leaving 18 bases of the junction unmatched. Germline CDR1 MDHEN, CDR2 SYDVKM. CDR3 protein: CASSNTRGQGYEGGYTF. The CDR3 coding sequence is TGTGCCAGCAGCAACACACGGGGACAGGGATATGAAGGTGGCTACACCTTC.

The CDR3 here is CASSLDIPYEQYF. The CDR3 nucleotides are TGCGCCAGCAGCTTGGACATACCCTACGAGCAGTACTTC. This chain connects TRBV5-1 to TRBJ2-7, with D unclear. CDR3 size: 13 residues. Per the germline V gene, CDR1 is SGHRS and CDR2 is YFSETQ. With 0 bases removed from V and 2 bases from J, the gap between germline ends came to 6 bases.

The chain couples TRBV28 to TRBJ2-3; the match to TRBD2 covers 10 bases. In germline, CDR1 is MDHEN, CDR2 SYDVKM. This CDR3 is 18 amino acids long. After removal of 5 bases from V and 3 bases from J, the junction contained 14 bases not matched to a gene. The CDR3 bases are TGTGCCAGCAGTCCTGGGGCCCTAAGCGGGAGGGAAACAGATACGCAGTATTTT. This encodes CASSPGALSGRETDTQYF.

The V and J genes are TRBV10-3 and TRBJ1-2, with 11 bases identical to TRBD1. The germline V gene has CDR1 ENHRY and CDR2 SYGVKD. The CDR3 is 17 amino acids. The ends lost 6 bases at V and 1 base at J; junction bases unmatched: 10. CDR3 coding DNA: TGTGCCATCAGCGGCCCGGCGGGACAGGGGGTTAACTATGGCTACACCTTC. As protein: CAISGPAGQGVNYGYTF.

This clone occurred a few times. This sequence joins TRBV9 and TRBJ2-1; TRBD2 matches at 8 bases. The germline V gene has CDR1 SGDLS and CDR2 YYNGEE. V trimming: 5 bases; J trimming: 8 bases; junction bases outside the gene matches: 9. The CDR3 consists of 14 residues. CDR3 coding DNA: TGTGCCAGCAGTAGGAAGCGGGAGATCTATGAGCAGTTCTTC. This gives the protein CASSRKREIYEQFF.

This chain joins TRBV7-9 and TRBJ1-1; D is unclear. The CDR3 length is 14 residues. The germline V gene has CDR1 SEHNR and CDR2 FQNEAQ (reference sequence). V was clipped by 5 bases and J by 5 bases, with 15 bases between them. Written as DNA, the CDR3 is TGTGCCAGCAGCCCTTTCGGAGGTCATACTGAAGCTTTCTTT. Its protein is CASSPFGGHTEAFF.

The V and J genes are TRBV6-5 and TRBJ1-4; TRBD1 is a possible D gene (5 bases). The ends were cut back, 6 bases at V and 7 bases at J, with 12 bases in the middle. CDR3 size: 13 residues. Germline lookup yields CDR1 MNHEY and CDR2 SVGAGI. The CDR3 DNA follows: TGTGCCAGCAGGCAAGACAGTTTTGAAAAACTGTTTTTT. It encodes CASRQDSFEKLFF.

The rearrangement links TRBV7-3 to TRBJ2-5; 8 bases map to TRBD2. This CDR3 has 15 residues. Germline CDR1 and CDR2: SGHTA and FQGTGA. The V and J ends lost 0 bases and 4 bases, in that order; junction bases with no gene match: 4. CDR3 sequence: CASSLTGGAAETQYF. The CDR3 nucleotides read TGTGCCAGCAGCTTAACCGGGGGGGCCGCAGAGACCCAGTACTTC.